This TCR beta chain was identified in a study of blood T cell repertoires in COVID-19. Whole-study context: Samples representing acute and convalescent COVID-19 were sourced from the United States, Italy and Spain. Sources were T cells, B-cell-depleted T cells, or PBMCs; the material itself was cDNA or gDNA.

This clone has a single count. Per the original methods: The assay estimated nucleated cells by amplifying reference gene primers. The table came from immunoSEQ multiplex PCR; TCRdb's copy has only in-frame clones and leaves some out. The V and J calls and clone size are taken from that table; D and trimming were inferred from the DNA. This sample has 200,000 to 300,000 clones; about 90% occur once, and the top ten carry around 7.2%. After removal of 4 bases from V and 4 bases from J, the junction contained 3 bases not matched to a gene. From germline, CDR1 is KGHDR and CDR2 SFDVKD. This CDR3 has 15 amino acids.

The V and J genes are TRBV24-1 and TRBJ2-3, with 11 bases matching TRBD2. Sequencing was done on a sample of peripheral blood. The sequence derives from a man in his sixties who had recovered from COVID-19. Written as DNA, the CDR3 is TGTGCCACCAGTGAAACTAGCGGGGGCGCAGATACGCAGTATTTT. Its translation: CATSETSGGADTQYF.